Below, 31 T cell receptor beta chains from the same sample are listed, as sequenced in a study of cytomegalovirus exposure and HLA in healthy donors. PCR amplification relied on 60 Vbeta primers (plus 13 Jbeta primers). Clones were sequenced by immunoSEQ multiplex PCR, and TCRdb holds only the in-frame ones, with some missing. Of over 150,000 clones listed, roughly 84% are singletons. The specimen sequenced was PBMCs. The receptors here all came from a man aged 25 to 40 in good health and CMV-seropositive.

Here the CDR3 reads CASRTGTGANEQFF. The CDR3 DNA is TGTGCCAGTAGGACCGGGACAGGGGCCAATGAGCAGTTCTTC. The chain couples TRBV19 to TRBJ2-1, with 10 bases identical to TRBD1. The V gene's germline CDR1 is LNHDA and CDR2 SQIVND (reference sequence). The J segment lost 6 bases and the V segment lost 6 bases, leaving 5 bases of the junction unmatched. This CDR3 has 14 amino acids.

The chain joins TRBV4-2 to TRBJ2-5; TRBD1 aligns across 12 bases. This CDR3 is 17 amino acids long. J gave up 7 bases and V 4 bases, and 13 bases lay outside the gene matches. In germline, CDR1 is LGHNA, CDR2 YNFKEQ. CDR3 sequence: CASSPGRGQGAEGTQYF. CDR3 coding DNA: TGTGCCAGCAGCCCAGGGAGGGGACAGGGGGCCGAGGGGACCCAGTACTTC.

This rearrangement joins TRBV7-9 to TRBJ2-4, with 9 nucleotides matching TRBD1. Trimming took 4 bases from V and 10 from J; bases not matched to a gene: 2. CDR1 is SEHNR, CDR2 FQNEAQ, per germline (reference sequence). This CDR3 is 12 amino acids long. DNA for the CDR3: TGTGCCAGCAGCTCGACAGGGGGAATTCAGTACTTC. It specifies CASSSTGGIQYF.

The V call is TRBV7-9, the J call TRBJ2-5; D unclear. This CDR3 region has 13 residues. V lost 2 bases and J lost 5, with 9 bases in between. Germline V gene lookup returns CDR1 SEHNR and CDR2 FQNEAQ (reference sequence). CDR3 sequence (DNA): TGTGCCAGCAGCTTAACCAGTCTGGAGACCCAGTACTTC. Residues: CASSLTSLETQYF.

This rearrangement joins TRBV11-3 to TRBJ2-2; a possible D gene is TRBD2 (6 bases). The V gene lost 5 bases and the J gene lost 6 bases, with 10 bases spanning the gap. This CDR3 is built from 13 residues. Germline V gene sequence: CDR1 SGHNT, CDR2 YENEEA. CDR3 nucleotides: TGTGCCAGCAGCCCTCGGGACTCCGGGGAGCTGTTTTTT. Translated, it gives CASSPRDSGELFF.

The gene calls are TRBV11-1 and TRBJ2-2; D not resolved. Trimming stripped 1 base from V and 7 bases from J, with 7 bases between. Germline V lookup: CDR1 SGHAT, CDR2 FQDESV (reference sequence). This CDR3 has 13 residues. The CDR3 region is CASSLDRVGELFF. CDR3 sequence (DNA): TGTGCCAGCAGCTTAGACCGGGTCGGGGAGCTGTTTTTT.

The chain carries TRBV10-1 and TRBJ2-3, with 9 bases fitting TRBD1. The J segment lost 7 bases and the V segment lost 0 bases, leaving 8 bases of the junction unmatched. The CDR3 consists of 16 residues. Per germline, CDR1 WNHNN and CDR2 SYGVQD (reference sequence). CDR3 bases: TGCGCCAGCAGTGAGTCCGCCGGGACAGGGCGGAATACGCAGTATTTT. This sequence encodes CASSESAGTGRNTQYF.

The chain carries TRBV6-5 and TRBJ2-3, with TRBD1 matching over 10 bases. The CDR3 is 13 amino acids. Germline V CDR1 and CDR2: MNHEY, SVGAGI. The junction had 4 bases not matched to a gene; V was cut back by 6 bases and J by 7 bases. In nucleotides, the CDR3 is TGTGCCAGCAGCCTGGACAGGGGGAATACGCAGTATTTT. This gives the protein CASSLDRGNTQYF.

Here the CDR3 reads CASSLQGHHRYGYTF. The CDR3 bases are TGTGCCAGCAGTTTACAGGGACACCATAGGTATGGCTACACCTTC. The gene calls are TRBV2 and TRBJ1-2; the D gene is possibly TRBD1 (6 bases). Trimming took off 5 bases at V and 5 bases at J, with 18 bases between the two ends. The CDR3 loop spans 15 amino acids. In germline, CDR1 is SNHLY, CDR2 FYNNEI.

This chain connects TRBV27 to TRBJ1-5; tentatively, D is TRBD1 (6 bases). V dropped 2 bases and J dropped 0 bases, with 20 bases sitting between them. The CDR3 totals 19 residues. The germline gives CDR1 MNHEY, CDR2 SMNVEV (reference sequence). The CDR3 loop reads CASSLNDRNVLYSNQPQHF. CDR3 DNA sequence: TGTGCCAGCAGTTTAAACGACAGGAACGTATTATATAGCAATCAGCCCCAGCATTTT.

A word on this clone: Additional DNA sequences in this sample encode the identical CDR3. This chain uses TRBV5-6 with TRBJ1-2; unclear D gene. V was shortened by 1 base and J by 8 bases, with 6 bases between the two germline ends. CDR1 and CDR2 (germline): SGHDT, YYEEEE. This CDR3 has 11 amino acids. The CDR3 region is CASSLSHGYTF. The DNA for the CDR3 is TGTGCCAGCAGCTTGAGCCACGGCTACACCTTC.

The chain uses TRBV7-9 and TRBJ2-5, with a possible D match to TRBD2 (6 bases). Germline lookup yields CDR1 SEHNR and CDR2 FQNEAQ (reference sequence). Trimming pared 5 bases from V and 1 base from J, leaving 14 bases between. There are 15 residues in the CDR3. Written as DNA, the CDR3 is TGTGCCAGCAGCCGTCGACTAGGGGTCCAAGAGACCCAGTACTTC. Its protein is CASSRRLGVQETQYF.

This clone was recorded only once. The V gene is TRBV6-1, the J gene TRBJ1-5; D ambiguous. The CDR3 sequence is 15 residues long. Germline V CDR1 and CDR2: MNHNS, SASEGT. V lost 3 bases and J 0 bases, leaving 9 bases between the germline ends. This chain's CDR3 is CASSDRTYSNQPQHF. CDR3 nucleotides: TGTGCCAGCAGTGACAGAACATATAGCAATCAGCCCCAGCATTTT.

The chain links TRBV7-2 to TRBJ2-1; 7 bases are a match to TRBD1. The V gene end was trimmed by 1 base and the J gene end by 1 base; junction bases not matched to a gene: 1. Germline assignment: CDR1 SGHTA and CDR2 FQGNSA. The CDR3 contains 15 residues. The CDR3 here is CASSLGTGSYNEQFF. For the CDR3, the DNA is TGTGCCAGCAGCTTAGGGACAGGATCCTACAATGAGCAGTTCTTC.

The J gene is TRBJ2-4, the V gene TRBV5-6; no clear D gene. The germline gives CDR1 SGHDT, CDR2 YYEEEE. The V gene lost 0 bases and the J gene lost 4 bases, with 14 bases spanning the gap. This CDR3 is built from 16 residues. Here the CDR3 reads CASSLVTGQSKNIQYF. As DNA, the CDR3 is TGTGCCAGCAGCTTGGTGACGGGTCAGTCGAAAAACATTCAGTACTTC.

V and J are TRBV11-2 and TRBJ2-5; TRBD1 might be the D (5 bases). CDR3 length: 16 residues. The germline V and J ends were trimmed by 1 base and 5 bases, with 17 bases remaining between them. The germline gives CDR1 SGHAT, CDR2 FQNNGV. The CDR3 DNA sequence: TGTGCCAGCAGCTTAGTAGGGGTCGGCGTGAGGGAGACCCAGTACTTC. Its translation: CASSLVGVGVRETQYF.

This clone was counted between two and nine times. The genes are TRBV19 and TRBJ2-5; 7 bases fit TRBD1. The trim removed 4 bases at V and 1 base at J, leaving 3 bases unmatched. Per germline, CDR1 LNHDA and CDR2 SQIVND (reference sequence). The CDR3 is 14 residues long. This chain's CDR3 is CASSSQGVQETQYF. The CDR3 DNA follows: TGTGCCAGTAGTAGTCAGGGGGTCCAAGAGACCCAGTACTTC.

The chain couples TRBV28 to TRBJ1-3; TRBD1 matches 8 bases. Trimming cost V 3 bases and J 3 bases; bases outside gene matches: 7. The CDR3 contains 16 residues. Germline CDR1 reads MDHEN; CDR2 reads SYDVKM. The CDR3 region is CASSFRTRGLGNTIYF. CDR3 DNA sequence: TGTGCCAGCAGTTTTAGGACCAGGGGGCTTGGAAACACCATATATTTT.

In its sample, this clone was seen a few times. The rearrangement links TRBV5-6 to TRBJ2-7, with no clear D. The CDR3 consists of 13 residues. V was cut by 0 bases and J by 6 bases, with 10 bases left in between. The germline V gene has CDR1 SGHDT and CDR2 YYEEEE. CDR3 nucleotides: TGTGCCAGCAGCTTGGGCCAGGCGCGCGAGCAGTACGTC. The encoded protein is CASSLGQAREQYV.

This clone was seen once. V and J are TRBV6-5 and TRBJ2-7; the D gene is possibly TRBD2 (6 bases). The germline V gene has CDR1 MNHEY and CDR2 SVGAGI. The V end was cut by 0 bases, the J end by 0 bases, with 9 bases between. The CDR3 spans 15 residues. The CDR3 nucleotides are TGTGCCAGCAGTTACTCCCGGGACTCCTCCTACGAGCAGTACTTC. Protein: CASSYSRDSSYEQYF.

This sequence joins TRBV5-1 and TRBJ1-2; unclear D gene. Germline V gene lookup returns CDR1 SGHRS and CDR2 YFSETQ. The V gene lost 0 bases and the J gene lost 7 bases, with 13 bases spanning the gap. The CDR3 has 14 amino acids. CDR3 nucleotide sequence: TGCGCCAGCAGCTTGGGTCAGCGCTCGGGTGGCTACACCTTC. As protein: CASSLGQRSGGYTF.

The CDR3 reads CASSQDMSGGETQYF. The DNA for the CDR3 is TGCGCCAGCAGCCAAGATATGTCGGGGGGAGAGACCCAGTACTTC. This chain joins TRBV4-3 and TRBJ2-5; TRBD2 matches 7 bases. V lost 0 bases and J lost 4; bases outside the gene matches: 5. This CDR3 is 15 amino acids long. The germline CDR1 and CDR2 sequences are LGHNA and YSLEER.

The genes are TRBV29-1 and TRBJ2-7, with D perhaps matching TRBD1 (5 bases). The CDR3 is 13 residues long. V gave up 7 bases and J gave up 2 bases, with 15 bases separating them. CDR1 SQVTM and CDR2 ANQGSEA come from the germline V gene. The CDR3 DNA follows: TGCAGCGGACCCCGGGCAGGGCCCTACGAGCAGTACGTC. Translating it yields CSGPRAGPYEQYV.

This clone was seen a few times. The V call is TRBV4-2, the J call TRBJ1-4; 9 bases align to TRBD1. The ends lost 0 bases at V and 8 bases at J; junction bases unmatched: 4. Germline values: CDR1 LGHNA, CDR2 YNFKEQ. CDR3 length: 15 residues. The CDR3 nucleotides are TGTGCCAGCAGCCAAGATAGACAGGGGGAAGAAAAACTGTTTTTT. Encoded protein: CASSQDRQGEEKLFF.

The chain carries TRBV7-8 and TRBJ1-2; possible D gene TRBD1, 5 bases. The CDR3 runs to 13 residues. CDR1 and CDR2 from the germline V gene are SGHVS and FQNEAQ. V shed 1 base and J shed 3 bases, with 6 bases lying between them. Here the CDR3 DNA reads TGTGCCAGCAGCTTAGGCAGGGACTATGGCTACACCTTC. Residues: CASSLGRDYGYTF.

The rearrangement uses TRBV27 and TRBJ2-7, with D possibly being TRBD2 (5 bases). With 3 bases removed from V and 6 bases from J, the gap between germline ends came to 15 bases. The CDR3 totals 14 residues. Germline CDR1 reads MNHEY; CDR2 reads SMNVEV (reference sequence). The CDR3 region is CASSFKAEGFEQYV. In DNA form, the CDR3 reads TGTGCCAGCAGTTTCAAGGCCGAGGGATTCGAGCAGTACGTC.

The J gene is TRBJ1-5, the V gene TRBV23-1, with D perhaps matching TRBD1 (6 bases). TRBV23-1 is labeled an ORF, and its function is uncertain. The V gene lost 0 bases and the J gene lost 7 bases, with 10 bases spanning the gap. The length of the CDR3 is 14 residues. The DNA of the CDR3 is TGCGCCAGCAGTCAATCGGACAGAGGACAGCCCCAGCATTTT. It yields the protein CASSQSDRGQPQHF.

This rearrangement joins TRBV11-3 to TRBJ2-2; 7 bases fit TRBD2. Germline assignment: CDR1 SGHNT and CDR2 YENEEA. The junction had 11 bases not matched to a gene; V was cut back by 5 bases and J by 5 bases. The CDR3 runs 16 residues. The CDR3: CASSPRVGGSTGELFF. The CDR3 DNA sequence: TGTGCCAGCAGCCCCCGGGTTGGCGGGAGTACCGGGGAGCTGTTTTTT.

CDR3 amino acids: CASSLNRAGNTIYF. The CDR3 DNA is TGTGCCAGCAGCTTAAACAGGGCTGGAAACACCATATATTTT. This chain links TRBV7-2 with TRBJ1-3; a weak D match, TRBD1 (6 bases). V lost 2 bases and J lost 2, with 7 bases in between. The germline V gene encodes CDR1 SGHTA and CDR2 FQGNSA. The CDR3 has 14 amino acids.

The gene calls are TRBV6-1 and TRBJ1-4; D is unclear. The germline V gene has CDR1 MNHNS and CDR2 SASEGT. Trimming shortened V by 2 bases and J by 7 bases, and 14 bases separated the two germline ends. This CDR3 is 15 amino acids long. In nucleotides, the CDR3 is TGTGCCAGCAGTGAATGGGAAGGGCTAGCTGAAAAACTGTTTTTT. Translating it yields CASSEWEGLAEKLFF.

This clone occurred a few times. This chain connects TRBV5-6 to TRBJ1-3; D might be TRBD1 (5 bases). Germline CDR1 is SGHDT and CDR2 is YYEEEE. The CDR3 is made up of 16 amino acids. Trimming took off 0 bases at V and 7 bases at J, with 17 bases between the two ends. The CDR3 DNA sequence: TGTGCCAGCAGCTTGGCCCAACGTCAGGGTGGGAACACCATATATTTT. Amino acids: CASSLAQRQGGNTIYF.